This T cell receptor (beta chain) was found in a study of T cells after somatic rescue of genetic block. Sequenced by immunoSEQ multiplex PCR; TCRdb stores in-frame clones only, minus some. This table has about 15,000 clones, approximately 76% appearing once. Looked up from germline, CDR1 is SQVTM and CDR2 is ANQGSEA. Trimming removed 4 bases from V and 2 bases from J, with 9 bases in between. CDR3 size: 13 residues. This clonotype originated in a boy between 10 and 17 years old. The specimen was peripheral blood mononuclear cells (PBMCs). The chain has TRBV29-1 and TRBJ1-3; D is unresolved. The CDR3: CSVADGTGNTIYF. The CDR3, as DNA: TGCAGCGTTGCGGACGGCACTGGAAACACCATATATTTT.